Each of the 4 T cell receptor beta chains below was sequenced from the same sample in a study of T cell responses to AZD1222 COVID-19 vaccine. This table comes from immunoSEQ multiplex PCR, and its TCRdb copy is limited to in-frame clones, with some not included. The sample lists 130,000 or so clones, approximately 93% occurring once. Specimen: peripheral blood, collected on day 0 of AZD1222 vaccination. These receptors came from an adult in good health.

This chain connects TRBV28 to TRBJ1-5; tentative D call: TRBD1 (6 bases). The CDR3 length is 15 residues. The ends were cut back, 6 bases at V and 2 bases at J, with 14 bases in the middle. Germline V gives CDR1 MDHEN, CDR2 SYDVKM. The CDR3 sequence: CASSWGGGRNQPQHF. CDR3 bases: TGTGCCAGCAGCTGGGGAGGGGGGCGCAATCAGCCCCAGCATTTT.

The chain is built from TRBV6-5 and TRBJ1-3, with D uncertain. The CDR3 is 12 residues long. Germline V lookup: CDR1 MNHEY, CDR2 SVGAGI. V was clipped by 8 bases and J by 0 bases, with 5 bases between them. CDR3 in DNA: TGTGCCAGCCACAGCTCTGGAAACACCATATATTTT. It yields the protein CASHSSGNTIYF.

This chain connects TRBV6-4 to TRBJ2-3; 12 positions match TRBD2. Germline CDR1 reads MRHNA; CDR2 reads SNTAGT. With V trimmed by 8 bases and J by 4 bases, 7 bases remained unmatched. The CDR3 runs 15 residues. CDR3 bases: TGTGCCAGCGGGAAGACTAGCGGGAGCGCAGATACGCAGTATTTT. Its translation: CASGKTSGSADTQYF.

The chain couples TRBV28 to TRBJ1-4, with D uncertain. V lost 4 bases to trimming and J lost 8 bases, with 17 bases between them. Germline V gene data show CDR1 as MDHEN and CDR2 as SYDVKM. This CDR3 region has 15 residues. The CDR3 spells CASSSPQAGTEKLFF. CDR3 coding DNA: TGTGCCAGCAGTTCCCCTCAGGCGGGAACCGAAAAACTGTTTTTT.